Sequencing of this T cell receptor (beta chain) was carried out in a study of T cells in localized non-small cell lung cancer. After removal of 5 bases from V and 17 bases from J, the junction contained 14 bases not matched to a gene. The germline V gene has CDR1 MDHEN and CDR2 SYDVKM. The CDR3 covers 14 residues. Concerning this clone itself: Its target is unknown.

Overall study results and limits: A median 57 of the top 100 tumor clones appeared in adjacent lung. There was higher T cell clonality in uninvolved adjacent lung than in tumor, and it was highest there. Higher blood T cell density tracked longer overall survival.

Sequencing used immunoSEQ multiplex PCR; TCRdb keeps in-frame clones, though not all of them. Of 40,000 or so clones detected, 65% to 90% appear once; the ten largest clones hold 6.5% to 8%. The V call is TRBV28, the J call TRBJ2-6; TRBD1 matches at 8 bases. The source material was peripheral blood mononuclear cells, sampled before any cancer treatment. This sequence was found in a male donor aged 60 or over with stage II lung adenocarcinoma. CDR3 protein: CASSVSTGVHLMTF. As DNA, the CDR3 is TGTGCCAGCAGTGTCTCGACAGGGGTTCACCTAATGACTTTC.